The 5 T cell receptor beta chains listed next were all sequenced from one sample in a study of cytomegalovirus exposure and HLA in healthy donors. The PCR made use of 60 Vbeta and 13 Jbeta primers. Assay: immunoSEQ multiplex PCR; the TCRdb copy retains only in-frame clones and omits some. The profile covers approximately 140,000 clones, with roughly three quarters appearing a single time and roughly 3.6% taken by the ten largest. The material sequenced was PBMCs. The receptors originated from a human donor in good health.

V is TRBV6-5 and J is TRBJ2-7, with 11 nucleotides matching TRBD1. The V gene end was trimmed by 2 bases and the J gene end by 6 bases; junction bases not matched to a gene: 3. This CDR3 is built from 14 residues. Germline assignment: CDR1 MNHEY and CDR2 SVGAGI. The CDR3 nucleotides are TGTGCCAGCAGTTACGGGACAGGGGGTTTCGAGCAGTACTTC. Its protein is CASSYGTGGFEQYF.

The CDR3 region is CASSESGRDTQYF. DNA for the CDR3: TGCGCCAGCAGTGAGTCGGGGAGAGATACGCAGTATTTT. The rearrangement uses TRBV10-1 and TRBJ2-3, with D possibly being TRBD2 (5 bases). CDR1 is WNHNN, CDR2 SYGVQD, per germline (reference sequence). There are 13 residues in the CDR3. V was shortened by 0 bases and J by 5 bases, with 6 bases between the two germline ends.

The chain uses TRBV9 and TRBJ2-7; perhaps TRBD1 as D (5 bases). The CDR3 loop spans 15 amino acids. Trimming removed 0 bases from V and 3 bases from J, with 13 bases in between. Germline CDR1 SGDLS, CDR2 YYNGEE. DNA of the CDR3: TGTGCCAGCAGCGTAGGGGCCAGGGTAGTCTACGAGCAGTACTTC. Its translation is CASSVGARVVYEQYF.

The count of this clone is one. This sequence joins TRBV6-1 and TRBJ1-2; TRBD1 aligns across 9 bases. J was trimmed by 8 bases and V by 6 bases; bases with no gene match: 13. CDR3 size: 15 residues. Per germline, CDR1 MNHNS and CDR2 SASEGT. DNA for the CDR3: TGTGCCAGCAGATCAACCTCGGGACAGGGTTTCGGCTACACCTTC. Protein sequence: CASRSTSGQGFGYTF.

The chain recombines TRBV13 with TRBJ2-7, with 14 bases matching TRBD2. The germline CDR1 and CDR2 sequences are PRHDT and FYEKMQ (reference sequence). V was pared by 0 bases and J by 0 bases, with 1 base of the junction left unmatched. The CDR3 contains 17 residues. This CDR3 reads CASSLGTSGRGSYEQYF. The DNA of the CDR3 is TGTGCCAGCAGCTTAGGGACTAGCGGGAGGGGCTCCTACGAGCAGTACTTC.